Presented here are 12 T cell receptor beta chains from one specimen sequenced in a study of T cell clones after liver transplantation. Measured with immunoSEQ multiplex PCR; TCRdb has only the in-frame clones, and not every one. The sample has some 110,000 clones; just over 90% are singletons. Sequencing was performed on CD4+ T cells from blood, taken 12 months after liver transplant. All receptors come from a human patient who received a liver transplant. The graft donor may have given rise to some T cells.

This clone was picked up one time. V usage is TRBV19 and J usage is TRBJ1-1, with D perhaps TRBD1 (6 bases). V was trimmed by 0 bases and J by 3 bases, leaving 17 bases between them. Germline V gene data show CDR1 as LNHDA and CDR2 as SQIVND (reference sequence). This CDR3 has 17 amino acids. The DNA of the CDR3 is TGTGCCAGTAGTATAGATAGGCAGGGGAGGGCTTACACTGAAGCTTTCTTT. This encodes CASSIDRQGRAYTEAFF.

As concerns this clone: Other DNA sequences in the same sample also yield this CDR3. CDR3 sequence (DNA): TGTGCCAGCAGCGTAGGTTGGACAGCAAACACCGGGGAGCTGTTTTTT. As protein: CASSVGWTANTGELFF. The rearrangement joins TRBV9 to TRBJ2-2, with D possibly matching TRBD1 (6 bases). Per the germline V gene, CDR1 is SGDLS and CDR2 is YYNGEE. The CDR3 loop spans 16 amino acids. The germline V and J ends were trimmed by 0 bases and 2 bases, with 11 bases remaining between them.

The chain combines TRBV4-1 with TRBJ2-1; 9 bases line up with TRBD2. Germline lookup yields CDR1 MGHRA and CDR2 YSYEKL. The CDR3 spans 20 residues. The junction had 15 bases not matched to a gene; V was cut back by 2 bases and J by 1 base. CDR3 loop: CASSQIPGLAMGVSYNEQFF. The CDR3 DNA sequence: TGCGCCAGCAGCCAAATTCCGGGACTAGCAATGGGGGTGTCCTACAATGAGCAGTTCTTC.

This sequence joins TRBV6-1 and TRBJ2-1, with D possibly TRBD1 on 5 matching bases. The germline V gene has CDR1 MNHNS and CDR2 SASEGT. The CDR3 is 15 residues long. V gave up 7 bases and J gave up 0 bases, with 13 bases separating them. The CDR3 DNA sequence: TGTGCCAGCACCCTGACAGATCCCTCCTACAATGAGCAGTTCTTC. Its protein is CASTLTDPSYNEQFF.

This clone was recorded only once. The chain links TRBV6-6 to TRBJ1-5; D not resolved. V was trimmed by 2 bases and J by 7 bases, leaving 6 bases between them. CDR1 is MNHNY, CDR2 SVGAGI, per germline (reference sequence). The CDR3 covers 12 residues. The CDR3: CASSYPKQPQHF. CDR3 in DNA: TGTGCCAGCAGTTACCCTAAACAGCCCCAGCATTTT.

The V gene is TRBV19, the J gene TRBJ2-3; D is uncertain. Per the germline V gene, CDR1 is LNHDA and CDR2 is SQIVND (reference sequence). This CDR3 has 16 residues. The V end was cut by 7 bases, the J end by 0 bases, with 17 bases between. The CDR3 protein is CASKAETSYSTDTQYF. DNA for the CDR3: TGTGCCAGTAAGGCAGAAACATCATATAGCACAGATACGCAGTATTTT. The full variable domain, completed using reference TRBV19 and TRBJ2-3, is DGGITQSPKYLFRKEGQNVTLSCEQNLNHDAMYWYRQDPGQGLRLIYYSQIVNDFQKGDIAEGYSVSREKKESFPLTVTSAQKNPTAFYLCASKAETSYSTDTQYFGPGTRLTVL.

The chain uses TRBV28 and TRBJ2-7, with TRBD2 matching over 7 bases. V shed 5 bases and J 4 bases; nucleotides not matched to a gene: 8. The CDR3 runs 14 residues. Germline V gene lookup returns CDR1 MDHEN and CDR2 SYDVKM. Here the CDR3 reads CASSRTRYKYEQYF. CDR3 nucleotide sequence: TGTGCCAGCAGTCGGACTAGGTATAAGTACGAGCAGTACTTC. The entire variable domain, with the rest obtained from reference TRBV28 and TRBJ2-7, is as follows: DVKVTQSSRYLVKRTGEKVFLECVQDMDHENMFWYRQDPGLGLRLIYFSYDVKMKEKGDIPEGYSVSREKKERFSLILESASTNQTSMYLCASSRTRYKYEQYFGPGTRLTVT.

The rearrangement uses TRBV15 and TRBJ1-4; maybe TRBD1 (6 bases). The ends were cut back, 8 bases at V and 0 bases at J, with 13 bases in the middle. Germline V gene data show CDR1 as LNHNV and CDR2 as YYDKDF (reference sequence). This CDR3 region has 15 residues. The CDR3 is CATSKQGTTNEKLFF. In nucleotides, the CDR3 is TGTGCCACCTCCAAACAGGGAACAACTAATGAAAAACTGTTTTTT.

V gene TRBV7-9 combines with J gene TRBJ1-5; a possible D gene is TRBD1 (6 bases). In germline, CDR1 is SEHNR, CDR2 FQNEAQ (reference sequence). The CDR3 runs to 17 residues. V was pared by 3 bases and J by 5 bases, with 20 bases between. The CDR3 sequence: CASSFGGAGTTYQPQHF. In DNA, the CDR3 is TGTGCCAGCAGCTTTGGGGGCGCGGGAACAACTTATCAGCCCCAGCATTTT.

The chain links TRBV5-4 to TRBJ2-1; 7 positions match TRBD2. V trimming: 3 bases; J trimming: 0 bases; junction bases outside the gene matches: 6. The germline V gene encodes CDR1 SGHNT and CDR2 YYREEE (reference sequence). The CDR3 is 16 amino acids. Here the CDR3 DNA reads TGTGCCAGCAGCTCCCTCGGGGGGAGCTCCTACAATGAGCAGTTCTTC. It encodes CASSSLGGSSYNEQFF.

This chain links TRBV4-2 with TRBJ1-1, with D perhaps TRBD1 (5 bases). The V gene lost 7 bases and the J gene lost 3 bases, with 15 bases spanning the gap. Germline V gene sequence: CDR1 LGHNA, CDR2 YNFKEQ. The CDR3 is made up of 14 amino acids. The CDR3: CASTERGWDTEAFF. CDR3 in DNA: TGTGCCAGCACAGAACGGGGGTGGGACACTGAAGCTTTCTTT.

The rearrangement joins TRBV7-9 to TRBJ1-1; possibly TRBD1 for D (5 bases). Germline loops: CDR1 SEHNR, CDR2 FQNEAQ (reference sequence). Trimming took off 3 bases at V and 1 base at J, with 12 bases between the two ends. The CDR3 extends over 15 amino acids. CDR3 sequence (DNA): TGTGCCAGCAGCTTTGAGGCAGGGAGGAACACTGAAGCTTTCTTT. Its translation: CASSFEAGRNTEAFF.